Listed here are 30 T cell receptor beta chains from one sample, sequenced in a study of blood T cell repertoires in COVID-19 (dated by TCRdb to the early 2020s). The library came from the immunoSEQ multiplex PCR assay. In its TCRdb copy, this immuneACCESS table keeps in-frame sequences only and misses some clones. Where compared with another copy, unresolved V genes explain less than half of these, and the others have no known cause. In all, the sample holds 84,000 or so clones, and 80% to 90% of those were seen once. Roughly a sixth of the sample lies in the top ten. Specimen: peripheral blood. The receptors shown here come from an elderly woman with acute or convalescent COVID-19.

For the CDR3, the DNA is TGCGCCAGCAGCTTGGGGACAGGGGCTAGCACAGATACGCAGTATTTT. Its protein is CASSLGTGASTDTQYF. The chain joins TRBV5-1 to TRBJ2-3; the match to TRBD1 covers 9 bases. Germline V lookup: CDR1 SGHRS, CDR2 YFSETQ. After removal of 0 bases from V and 0 bases from J, the junction contained 2 bases not matched to a gene. The CDR3 contains 16 residues. The entire variable domain, with the rest obtained from reference TRBV5-1 and TRBJ2-3, is as follows: KAGVTQTPRYLIKTRGQQVTLSCSPISGHRSVSWYQQTPGQGLQFLFEYFSETQRNKGNFPGRFSGRQFSNSRSEMNVSTLELGDSALYLCASSLGTGASTDTQYFGPGTRLTVL.

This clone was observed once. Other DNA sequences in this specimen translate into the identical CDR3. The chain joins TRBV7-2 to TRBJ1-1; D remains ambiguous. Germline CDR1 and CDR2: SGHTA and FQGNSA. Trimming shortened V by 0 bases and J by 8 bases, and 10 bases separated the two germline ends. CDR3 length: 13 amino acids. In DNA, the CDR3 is TGTGCCAGCAGCTTAGCTGGGAGGAGAGAAGCTTTCTTT. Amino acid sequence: CASSLAGRREAFF.

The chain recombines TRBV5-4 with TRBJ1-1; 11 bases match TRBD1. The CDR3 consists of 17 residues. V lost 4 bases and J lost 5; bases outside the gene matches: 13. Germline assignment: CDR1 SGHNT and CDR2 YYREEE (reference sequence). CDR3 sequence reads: CASSTPGQGVIGTEAFF. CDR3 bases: TGTGCCAGCAGCACACCGGGACAGGGGGTAATCGGAACTGAAGCTTTCTTT.

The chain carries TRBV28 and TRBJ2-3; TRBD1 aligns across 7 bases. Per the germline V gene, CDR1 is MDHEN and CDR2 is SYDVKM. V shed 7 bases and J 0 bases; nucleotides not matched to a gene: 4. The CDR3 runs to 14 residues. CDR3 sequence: CASNPQGSTDTQYF. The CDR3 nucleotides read TGTGCCAGCAACCCACAGGGGAGCACAGATACGCAGTATTTT.

Here the CDR3 DNA reads TGTGCCAGCAGCGTAGAGGCGCGGACTGAAGCTTTCTTT. Its protein product is CASSVEARTEAFF. This rearrangement joins TRBV9 to TRBJ1-1; D gene ambiguous. The CDR3 has 13 residues. The V and J ends lost 0 bases and 5 bases respectively, with 8 bases between them. Germline CDR1 SGDLS, CDR2 YYNGEE.

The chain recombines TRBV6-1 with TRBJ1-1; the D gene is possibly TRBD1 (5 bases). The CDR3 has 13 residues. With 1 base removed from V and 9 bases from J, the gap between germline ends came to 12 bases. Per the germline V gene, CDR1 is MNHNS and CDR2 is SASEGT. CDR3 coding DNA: TGTGCCAGCAGTGAAGGGCAGGGAAGGAAAGCTTTCTTT. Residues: CASSEGQGRKAFF.

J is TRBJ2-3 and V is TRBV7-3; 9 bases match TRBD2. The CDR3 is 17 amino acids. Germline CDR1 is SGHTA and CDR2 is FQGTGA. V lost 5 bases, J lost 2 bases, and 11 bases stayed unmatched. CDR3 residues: CASSQRGAAGLTDTQYF. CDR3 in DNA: TGTGCCAGCAGCCAGCGGGGGGCGGCGGGGCTCACAGATACGCAGTATTTT.

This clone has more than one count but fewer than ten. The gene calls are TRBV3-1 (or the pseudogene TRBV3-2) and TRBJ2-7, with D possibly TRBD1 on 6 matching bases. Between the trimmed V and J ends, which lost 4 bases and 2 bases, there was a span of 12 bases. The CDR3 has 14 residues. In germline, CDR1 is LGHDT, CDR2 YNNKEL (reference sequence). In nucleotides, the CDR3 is TGTGCCAGCAGCCGGCAGGGGATCACCTACGAGCAGTACTTC. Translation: CASSRQGITYEQYF.

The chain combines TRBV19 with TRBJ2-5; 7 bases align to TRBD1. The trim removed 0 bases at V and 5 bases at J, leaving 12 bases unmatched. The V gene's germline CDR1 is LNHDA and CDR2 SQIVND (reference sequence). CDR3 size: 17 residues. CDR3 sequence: CASSIEGPTGRLETQYF. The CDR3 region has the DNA TGTGCCAGTAGTATAGAGGGGCCGACAGGGAGATTGGAGACCCAGTACTTC.

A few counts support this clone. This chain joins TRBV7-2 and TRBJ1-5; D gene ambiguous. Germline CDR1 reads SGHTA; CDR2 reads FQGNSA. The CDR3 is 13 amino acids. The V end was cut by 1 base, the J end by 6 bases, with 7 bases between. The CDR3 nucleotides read TGTGCCAGCAGCTTAGTATCTAGTCAGCCCCAGCATTTT. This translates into CASSLVSSQPQHF.

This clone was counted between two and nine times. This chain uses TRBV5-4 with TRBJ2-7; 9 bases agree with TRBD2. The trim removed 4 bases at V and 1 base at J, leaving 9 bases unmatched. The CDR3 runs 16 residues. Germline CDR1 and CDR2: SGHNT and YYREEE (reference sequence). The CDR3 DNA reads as TGTGCCAGCAGCCTCCCCGTAGCGGGGGTGTCCTACGAGCAGTACTTC. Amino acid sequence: CASSLPVAGVSYEQYF.

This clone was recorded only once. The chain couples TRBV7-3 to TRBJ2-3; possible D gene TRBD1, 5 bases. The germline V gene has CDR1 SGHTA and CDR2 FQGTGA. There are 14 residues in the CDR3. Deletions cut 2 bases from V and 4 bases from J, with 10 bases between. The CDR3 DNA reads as TGTGCCAGCAGCTTAGGGGCTTCTCCAGATACGCAGTATTTT. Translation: CASSLGASPDTQYF.

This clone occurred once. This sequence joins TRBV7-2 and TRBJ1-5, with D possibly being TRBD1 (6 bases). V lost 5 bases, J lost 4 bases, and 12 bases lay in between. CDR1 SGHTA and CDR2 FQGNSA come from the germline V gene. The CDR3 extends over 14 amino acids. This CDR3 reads CASSRGTFNQPQHF. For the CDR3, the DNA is TGTGCCAGCAGCCGTGGGACATTTAATCAGCCCCAGCATTTT.

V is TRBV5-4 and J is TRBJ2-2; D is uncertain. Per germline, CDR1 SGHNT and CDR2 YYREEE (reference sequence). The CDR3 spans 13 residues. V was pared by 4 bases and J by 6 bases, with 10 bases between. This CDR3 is CASSPYMSGELFF. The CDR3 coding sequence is TGTGCCAGCAGCCCGTATATGTCCGGGGAGCTGTTTTTT.

CDR3 sequence reads: CASRSTRLAPTDTQYF. CDR3 coding DNA: TGTGCCAGCAGATCCACAAGACTAGCCCCCACAGATACGCAGTATTTT. This rearrangement joins TRBV28 to TRBJ2-3; 7 bases match TRBD2. The V gene end was trimmed by 6 bases and the J gene end by 2 bases; junction bases not matched to a gene: 11. The CDR3 consists of 16 residues. In germline, CDR1 is MDHEN, CDR2 SYDVKM.

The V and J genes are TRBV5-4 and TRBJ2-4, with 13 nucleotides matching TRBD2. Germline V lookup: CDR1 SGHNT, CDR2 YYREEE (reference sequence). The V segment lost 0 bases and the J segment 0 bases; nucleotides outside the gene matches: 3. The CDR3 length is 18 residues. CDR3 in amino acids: CASSLAGLAGLAKNIQYF. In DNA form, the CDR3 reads TGTGCCAGCAGCTTGGCGGGACTAGCGGGGCTAGCCAAAAACATTCAGTACTTC. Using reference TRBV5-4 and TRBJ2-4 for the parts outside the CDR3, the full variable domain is ETGVTQSPTHLIKTRGQQVTLRCSSQSGHNTVSWYQQALGQGPQFIFQYYREEENGRGNFPPRFSGLQFPNYSSELNVNALELDDSALYLCASSLAGLAGLAKNIQYFGAGTRLSVL.

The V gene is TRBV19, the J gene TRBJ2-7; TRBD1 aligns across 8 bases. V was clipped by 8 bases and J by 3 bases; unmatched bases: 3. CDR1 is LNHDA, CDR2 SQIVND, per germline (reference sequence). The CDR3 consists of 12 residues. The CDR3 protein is CASGQGDYEQYF. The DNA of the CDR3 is TGTGCCAGTGGACAGGGTGACTACGAGCAGTACTTC.

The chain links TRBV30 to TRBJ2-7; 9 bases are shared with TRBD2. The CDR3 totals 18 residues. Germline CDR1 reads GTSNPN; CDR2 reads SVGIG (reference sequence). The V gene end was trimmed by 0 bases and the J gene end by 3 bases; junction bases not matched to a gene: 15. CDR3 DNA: TGTGCCTGGAGTGTACAGAGTATTGGCGGGGGGGCGGTCTACGAGCAGTACTTC. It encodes CAWSVQSIGGGAVYEQYF.

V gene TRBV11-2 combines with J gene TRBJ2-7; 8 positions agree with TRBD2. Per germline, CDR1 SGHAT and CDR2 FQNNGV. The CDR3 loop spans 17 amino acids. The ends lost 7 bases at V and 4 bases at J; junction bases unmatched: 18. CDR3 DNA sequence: TGTGCCAGCACACCTCGGAGAGGGACTAGAGGAGAGTACGAGCAGTACTTC. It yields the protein CASTPRRGTRGEYEQYF.

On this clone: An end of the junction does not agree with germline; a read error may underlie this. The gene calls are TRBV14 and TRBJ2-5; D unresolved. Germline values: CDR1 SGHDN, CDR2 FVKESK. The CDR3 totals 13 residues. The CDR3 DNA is TGTGCCAGCAGGCAAGCGCCGGAAGAGACCCAGTACTTC. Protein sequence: CASRQAPEETQYF.

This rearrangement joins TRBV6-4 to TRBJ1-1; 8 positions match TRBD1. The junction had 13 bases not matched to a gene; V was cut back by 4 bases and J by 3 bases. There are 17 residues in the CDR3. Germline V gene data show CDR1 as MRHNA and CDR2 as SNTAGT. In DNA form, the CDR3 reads TGTGCCAGCAGTGGGGGGCCGACAGGGGTGGGGCACACTGAAGCTTTCTTT. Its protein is CASSGGPTGVGHTEAFF.

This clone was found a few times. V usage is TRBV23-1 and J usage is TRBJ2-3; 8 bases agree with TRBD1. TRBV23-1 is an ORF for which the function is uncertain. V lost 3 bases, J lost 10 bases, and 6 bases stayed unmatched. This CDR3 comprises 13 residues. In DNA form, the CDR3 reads TGCGCCAGCAGTCATCTCAGGGGACAGGCGCAGTATTTT. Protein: CASSHLRGQAQYF.

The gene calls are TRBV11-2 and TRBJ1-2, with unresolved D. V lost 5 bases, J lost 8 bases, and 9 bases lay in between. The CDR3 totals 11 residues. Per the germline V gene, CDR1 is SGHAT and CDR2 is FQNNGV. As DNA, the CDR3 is TGTGCCAGCAGCCTGAGTCGAGGCTACACCTTC. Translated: CASSLSRGYTF.

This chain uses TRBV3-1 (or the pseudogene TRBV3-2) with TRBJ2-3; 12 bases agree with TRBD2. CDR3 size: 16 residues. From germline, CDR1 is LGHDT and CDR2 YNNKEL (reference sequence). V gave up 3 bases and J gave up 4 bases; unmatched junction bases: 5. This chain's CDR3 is CASSQLLAGGADTQYF. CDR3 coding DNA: TGTGCCAGCAGCCAGCTACTAGCGGGGGGTGCAGATACGCAGTATTTT.

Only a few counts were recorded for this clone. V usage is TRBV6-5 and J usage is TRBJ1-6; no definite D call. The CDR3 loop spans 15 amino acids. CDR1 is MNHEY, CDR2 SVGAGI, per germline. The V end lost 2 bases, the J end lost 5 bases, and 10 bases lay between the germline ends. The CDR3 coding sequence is TGTGCCAGCAGTTACACCTCCGGAGATAATTCACCCCTCCACTTT. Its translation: CASSYTSGDNSPLHF.

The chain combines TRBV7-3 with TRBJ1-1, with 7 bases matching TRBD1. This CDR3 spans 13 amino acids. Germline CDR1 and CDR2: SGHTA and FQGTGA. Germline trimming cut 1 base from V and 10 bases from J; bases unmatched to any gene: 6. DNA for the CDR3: TGTGCCAGCAGCTTAAATCCCGGACAGGTAGCTTTCTTT. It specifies CASSLNPGQVAFF.

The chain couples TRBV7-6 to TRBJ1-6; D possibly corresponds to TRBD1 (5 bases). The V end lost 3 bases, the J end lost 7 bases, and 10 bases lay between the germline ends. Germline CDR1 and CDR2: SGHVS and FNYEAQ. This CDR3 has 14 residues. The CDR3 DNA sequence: TGTGCCAGCAGCTTGACAGAAGGAAATTCACCCCTCCACTTT. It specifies CASSLTEGNSPLHF.

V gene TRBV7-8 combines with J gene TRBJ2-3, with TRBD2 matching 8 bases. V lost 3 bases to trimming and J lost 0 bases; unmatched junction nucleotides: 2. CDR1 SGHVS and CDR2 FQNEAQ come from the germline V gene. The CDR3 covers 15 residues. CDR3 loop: CASSFRGGSTDTQYF. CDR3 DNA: TGTGCCAGCAGCTTCCGGGGGGGCAGCACAGATACGCAGTATTTT.

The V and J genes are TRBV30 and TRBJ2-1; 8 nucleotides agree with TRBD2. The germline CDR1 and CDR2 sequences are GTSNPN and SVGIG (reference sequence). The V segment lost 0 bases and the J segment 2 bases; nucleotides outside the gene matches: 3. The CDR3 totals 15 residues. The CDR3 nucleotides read TGTGCCTGGAGTGTTCTAGCGGGTGCCTACAATGAGCAGTTCTTC. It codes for CAWSVLAGAYNEQFF.

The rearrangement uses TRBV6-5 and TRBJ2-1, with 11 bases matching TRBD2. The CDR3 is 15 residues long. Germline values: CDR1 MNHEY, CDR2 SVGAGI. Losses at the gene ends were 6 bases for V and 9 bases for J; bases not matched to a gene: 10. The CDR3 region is CASSLGVAGGREQFF. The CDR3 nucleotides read TGTGCCAGCAGCCTGGGGGTAGCGGGGGGGCGTGAGCAGTTCTTC.